This TCR beta chain was retrieved from a study of T cells in Graves' hyperthyroidism and ophthalmopathy. For the study at large: Before any treatment, at initial diagnosis, peripheral blood was collected. Broader study findings: Progression to ophthalmopathy was predicted a median of approximately 6.4 months early. Ophthalmopathy and stable hyperthyroidism were separated by a 13 V-J model.

This clonotype was detected ten times or more. Its antigen is not known. The CDR3 has 13 residues. Germline V gene lookup returns CDR1 KGHSH and CDR2 LQKENI. The V and J ends lost 8 bases and 2 bases respectively, with 12 bases between them. Diagnoses were made from clinical symptoms, serum measures (thyroxine and TRAb), thyroid ultrasound and orbital computed tomography. Amplification yielded TCR beta CDR3 regions, with RNA transcripts as the source. The HTBI primer set drove a first-round RT-PCR of the TCR CDR3. MiXCR, applied by TCRdb to the multiplex PCR reads, yields one record per CDR3 protein. The top ten hold about 35% of the sample, which has hundreds of thousands of distinct CDR3 sequences, roughly 20% seen once.

Material: blood. The chain is built from TRBV18 and TRBJ1-1; possible D gene TRBD1, 6 bases. This receptor was identified in a man aged 25 to 40 with Graves' ophthalmopathy. DNA of the CDR3: TGTGCCAGCAGTCCAGGGGTCAACACTGAAGCTTTCTTT. Protein: CASSPGVNTEAFF.